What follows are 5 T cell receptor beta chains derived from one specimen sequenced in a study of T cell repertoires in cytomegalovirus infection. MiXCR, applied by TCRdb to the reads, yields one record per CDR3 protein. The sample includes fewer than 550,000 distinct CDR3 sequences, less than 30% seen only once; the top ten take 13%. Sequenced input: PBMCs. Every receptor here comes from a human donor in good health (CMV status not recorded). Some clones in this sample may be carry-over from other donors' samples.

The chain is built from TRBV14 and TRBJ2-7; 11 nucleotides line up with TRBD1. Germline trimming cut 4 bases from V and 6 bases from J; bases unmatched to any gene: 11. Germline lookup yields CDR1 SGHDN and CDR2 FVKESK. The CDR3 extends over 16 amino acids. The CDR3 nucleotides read TGTGCCAGCAGCCCCAGTGGTGGACAGGGGGCTTTCGAGCAGTACTTC. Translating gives CASSPSGGQGAFEQYF.

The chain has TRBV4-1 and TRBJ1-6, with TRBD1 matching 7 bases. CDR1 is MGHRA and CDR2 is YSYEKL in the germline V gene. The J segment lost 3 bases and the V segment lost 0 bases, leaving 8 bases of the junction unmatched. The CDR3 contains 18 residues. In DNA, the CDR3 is TGCGCCAGCAGCCAAGATATTACAGGGGAGGACTATAATTCACCCCTCCACTTT. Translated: CASSQDITGEDYNSPLHF.

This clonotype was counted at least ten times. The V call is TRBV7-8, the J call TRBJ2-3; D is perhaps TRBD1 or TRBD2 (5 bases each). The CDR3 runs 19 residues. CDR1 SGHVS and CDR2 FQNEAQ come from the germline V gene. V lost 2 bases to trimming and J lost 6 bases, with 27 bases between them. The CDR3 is CASSLQATNLGTPRDTQYF. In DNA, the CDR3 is TGTGCCAGCAGCTTACAGGCCACAAACCTAGGGACCCCGAGGGATACGCAGTATTTT.

CDR3 DNA sequence: TGTGCCAGCAGCTTGGCACAGATCTATGGCTACACCTTC. This sequence encodes CASSLAQIYGYTF. V is TRBV5-4 and J is TRBJ1-2; no clear D gene. Germline V CDR1 and CDR2: SGHNT, YYREEE (reference sequence). V shed 0 bases and J shed 4 bases, with 7 bases lying between them. This CDR3 region has 13 residues.

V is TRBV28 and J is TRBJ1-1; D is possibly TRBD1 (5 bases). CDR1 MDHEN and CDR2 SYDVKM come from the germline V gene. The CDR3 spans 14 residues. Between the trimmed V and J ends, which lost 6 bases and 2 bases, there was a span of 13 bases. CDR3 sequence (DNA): TGTGCCAGCAGCCCATTTGGGGCTAACACTGAAGCTTTCTTT. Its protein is CASSPFGANTEAFF.